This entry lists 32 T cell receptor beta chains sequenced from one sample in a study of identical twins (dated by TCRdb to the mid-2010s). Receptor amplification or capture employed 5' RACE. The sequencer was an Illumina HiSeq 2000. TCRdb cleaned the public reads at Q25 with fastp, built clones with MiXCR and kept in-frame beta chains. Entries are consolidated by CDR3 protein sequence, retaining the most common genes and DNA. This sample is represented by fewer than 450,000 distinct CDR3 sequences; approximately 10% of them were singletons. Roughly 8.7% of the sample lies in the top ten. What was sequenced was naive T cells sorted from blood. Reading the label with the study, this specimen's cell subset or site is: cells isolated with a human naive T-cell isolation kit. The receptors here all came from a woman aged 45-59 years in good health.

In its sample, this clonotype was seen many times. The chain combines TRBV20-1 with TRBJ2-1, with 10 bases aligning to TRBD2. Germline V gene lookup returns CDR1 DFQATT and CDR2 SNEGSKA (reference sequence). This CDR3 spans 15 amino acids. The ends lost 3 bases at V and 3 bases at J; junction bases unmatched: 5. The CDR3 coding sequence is TGCAGTGCTAGGGATGGACTAGCGGTCTACAATGAGCAGTTCTTC. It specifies CSARDGLAVYNEQFF.

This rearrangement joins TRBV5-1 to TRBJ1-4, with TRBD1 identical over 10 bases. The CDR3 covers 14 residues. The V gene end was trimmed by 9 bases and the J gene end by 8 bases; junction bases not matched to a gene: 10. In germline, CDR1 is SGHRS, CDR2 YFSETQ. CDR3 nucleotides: TGCGCCACCAATAACCGGGACAGGGGCGAAAAACTGTTTTTT. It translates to CATNNRDRGEKLFF.

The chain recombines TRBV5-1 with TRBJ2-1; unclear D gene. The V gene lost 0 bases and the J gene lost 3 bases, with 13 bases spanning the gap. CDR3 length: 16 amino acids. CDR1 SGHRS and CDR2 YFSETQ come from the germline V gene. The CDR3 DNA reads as TGCGCCAGCAGCTTGGGAGCCAACCGAATCTACAATGAGCAGTTCTTC. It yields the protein CASSLGANRIYNEQFF.

Here the CDR3 DNA reads TGCGCCAGCAGCTTGGAGGCAGGGATCACAGATACGCAGTATTTT. Translating it yields CASSLEAGITDTQYF. V and J are TRBV5-1 and TRBJ2-3; D perhaps matches TRBD1 (5 bases). This CDR3 has 15 residues. Germline V CDR1 and CDR2: SGHRS, YFSETQ. Trimming removed 0 bases from V and 2 bases from J, with 10 bases in between.

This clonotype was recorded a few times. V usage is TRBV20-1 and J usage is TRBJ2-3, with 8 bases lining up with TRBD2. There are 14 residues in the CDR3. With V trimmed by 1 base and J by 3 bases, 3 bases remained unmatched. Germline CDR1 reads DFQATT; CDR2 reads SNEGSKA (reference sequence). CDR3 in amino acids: CSARGGRITDTQYF. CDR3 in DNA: TGCAGTGCTAGAGGCGGGAGGATTACAGATACGCAGTATTTT.

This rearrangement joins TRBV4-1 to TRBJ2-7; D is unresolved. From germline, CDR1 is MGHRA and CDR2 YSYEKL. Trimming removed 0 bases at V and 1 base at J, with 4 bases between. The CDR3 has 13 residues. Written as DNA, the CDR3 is TGCGCCAGCAGCCAAGATGGTTCCTACGAGCAGTACTTC. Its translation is CASSQDGSYEQYF.

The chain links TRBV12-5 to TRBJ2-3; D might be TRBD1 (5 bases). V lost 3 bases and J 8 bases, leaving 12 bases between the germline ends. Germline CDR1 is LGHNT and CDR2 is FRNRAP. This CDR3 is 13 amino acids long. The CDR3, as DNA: TGTGCTAGTGGTTTTGCCCTGCAGGGTACGCAGTATTTT. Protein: CASGFALQGTQYF.

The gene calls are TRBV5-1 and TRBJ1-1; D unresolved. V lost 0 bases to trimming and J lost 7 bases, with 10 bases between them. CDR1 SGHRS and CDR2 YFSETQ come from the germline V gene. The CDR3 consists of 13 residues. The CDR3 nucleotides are TGCGCCAGCAGCTTGGATGTGTTGGGTGAAGCTTTCTTT. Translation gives CASSLDVLGEAFF.

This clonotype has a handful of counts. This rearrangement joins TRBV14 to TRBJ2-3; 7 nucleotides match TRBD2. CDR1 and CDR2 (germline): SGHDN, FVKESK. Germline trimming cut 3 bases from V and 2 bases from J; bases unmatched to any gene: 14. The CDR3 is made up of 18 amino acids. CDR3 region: CASSHRRSRAGLTDTQYF. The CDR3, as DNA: TGTGCCAGCAGCCACCGGCGTTCGCGAGCGGGACTCACAGATACGCAGTATTTT.

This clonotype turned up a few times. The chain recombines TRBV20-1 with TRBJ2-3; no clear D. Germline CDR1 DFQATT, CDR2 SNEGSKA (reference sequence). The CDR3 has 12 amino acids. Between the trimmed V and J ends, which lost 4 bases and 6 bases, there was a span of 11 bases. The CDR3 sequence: CSANLPLDTQYF. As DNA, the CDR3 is TGCAGTGCTAACCTACCCTTGGATACGCAGTATTTT.

The CDR3 spells CASSLRASGDYNEQFF. CDR3 coding DNA: TGTGCCAGCAGCTTAAGGGCTAGCGGGGACTACAATGAGCAGTTCTTC. The chain uses TRBV7-8 and TRBJ2-1; 9 bases are shared with TRBD2. CDR1 is SGHVS, CDR2 FQNEAQ, per germline. The CDR3 length is 16 residues. V shed 2 bases, J shed 3 bases, and the junction held 5 bases outside the gene matches.

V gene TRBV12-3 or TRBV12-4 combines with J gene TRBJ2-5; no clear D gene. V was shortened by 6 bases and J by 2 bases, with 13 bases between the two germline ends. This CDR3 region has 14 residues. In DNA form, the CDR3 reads TGTGCCAGCAGCCCCGGTAGTAGTCAAGAGACCCAGTACTTC. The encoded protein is CASSPGSSQETQYF.

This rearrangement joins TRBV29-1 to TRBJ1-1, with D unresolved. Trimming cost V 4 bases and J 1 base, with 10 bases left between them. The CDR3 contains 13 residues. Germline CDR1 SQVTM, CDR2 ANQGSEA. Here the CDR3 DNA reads TGCAGCGTTGTCCGGGTTACGAACACTGAAGCTTTCTTT. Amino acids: CSVVRVTNTEAFF.

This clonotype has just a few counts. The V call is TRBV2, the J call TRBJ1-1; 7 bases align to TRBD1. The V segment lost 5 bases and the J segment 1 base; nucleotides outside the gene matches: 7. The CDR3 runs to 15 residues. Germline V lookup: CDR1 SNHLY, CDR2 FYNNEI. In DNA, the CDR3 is TGTGCCAGCAGTCGGCCACAGGGGCCGAACACTGAAGCTTTCTTT. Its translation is CASSRPQGPNTEAFF.

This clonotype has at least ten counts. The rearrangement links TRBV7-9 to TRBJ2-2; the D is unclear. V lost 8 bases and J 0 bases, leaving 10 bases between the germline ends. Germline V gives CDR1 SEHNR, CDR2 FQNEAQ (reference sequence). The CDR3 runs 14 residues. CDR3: CASAASANTGELFF. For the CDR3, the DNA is TGTGCCAGCGCGGCATCCGCGAACACCGGGGAGCTGTTTTTT.

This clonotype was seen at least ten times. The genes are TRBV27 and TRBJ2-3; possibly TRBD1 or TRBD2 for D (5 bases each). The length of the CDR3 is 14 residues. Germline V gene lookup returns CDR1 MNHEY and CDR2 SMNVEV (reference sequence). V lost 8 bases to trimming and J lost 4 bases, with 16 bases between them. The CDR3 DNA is TGTGCCAGCTCGAGCCTCCAGGGACCAGATACGCAGTATTTT. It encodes CASSSLQGPDTQYF.

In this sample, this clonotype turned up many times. The CDR3 spells CASSFGVGNQPQHF. CDR3 DNA: TGCGCCAGCAGCTTCGGGGTGGGCAATCAGCCCCAGCATTTT. The chain uses TRBV5-1 and TRBJ1-5; D ambiguous. Trimming removed 2 bases from V and 2 bases from J, with 8 bases in between. Germline assignment: CDR1 SGHRS and CDR2 YFSETQ. The CDR3 is 14 amino acids.

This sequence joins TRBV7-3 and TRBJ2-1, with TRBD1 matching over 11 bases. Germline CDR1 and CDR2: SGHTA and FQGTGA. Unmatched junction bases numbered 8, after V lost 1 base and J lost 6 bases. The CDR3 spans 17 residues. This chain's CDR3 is CASSLIRDRGKFNEQFF. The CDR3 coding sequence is TGTGCCAGCAGCTTAATCCGGGACAGGGGGAAGTTCAATGAGCAGTTCTTC.

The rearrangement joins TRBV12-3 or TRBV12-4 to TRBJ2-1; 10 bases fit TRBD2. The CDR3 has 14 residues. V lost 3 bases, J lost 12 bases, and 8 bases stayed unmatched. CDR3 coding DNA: TGTGCCAGCAGTTTTCTGACTAGCGGGTCCCTGCAGTTCTTC. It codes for CASSFLTSGSLQFF.

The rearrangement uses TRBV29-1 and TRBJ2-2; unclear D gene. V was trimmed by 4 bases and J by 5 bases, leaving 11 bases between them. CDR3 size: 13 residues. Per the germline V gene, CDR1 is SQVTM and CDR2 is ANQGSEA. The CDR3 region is CSVVSGKTGELFF. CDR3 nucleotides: TGCAGCGTTGTATCTGGGAAGACCGGGGAGCTGTTTTTT.

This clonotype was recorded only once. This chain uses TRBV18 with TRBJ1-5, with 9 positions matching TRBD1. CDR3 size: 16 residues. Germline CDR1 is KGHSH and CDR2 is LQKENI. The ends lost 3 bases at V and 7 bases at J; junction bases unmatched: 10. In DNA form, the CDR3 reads TGTGCCAGCTCACCGGGACAGGGAGTATCAAGACAGCCCCAGCATTTT. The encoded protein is CASSPGQGVSRQPQHF.

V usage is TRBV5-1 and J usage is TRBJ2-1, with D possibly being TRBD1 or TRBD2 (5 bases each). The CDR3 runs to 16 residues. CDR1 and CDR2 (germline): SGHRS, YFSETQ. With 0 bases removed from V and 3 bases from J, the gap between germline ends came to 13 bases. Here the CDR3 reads CASSLATMGDYNEQFF. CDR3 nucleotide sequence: TGCGCCAGCAGCTTGGCCACTATGGGGGACTACAATGAGCAGTTCTTC.

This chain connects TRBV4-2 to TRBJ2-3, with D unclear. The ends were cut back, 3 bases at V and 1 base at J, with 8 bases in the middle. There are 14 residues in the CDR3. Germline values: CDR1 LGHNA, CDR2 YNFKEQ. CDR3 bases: TGTGCCAGCAGCCAGATAACCGGCACAGATACGCAGTATTTT. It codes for CASSQITGTDTQYF.

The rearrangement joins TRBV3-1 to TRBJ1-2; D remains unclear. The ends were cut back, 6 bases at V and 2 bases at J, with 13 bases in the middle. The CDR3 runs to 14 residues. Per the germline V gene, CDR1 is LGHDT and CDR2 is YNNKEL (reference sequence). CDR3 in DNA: TGTGCCAGCAGGGGCGAGAGAGGGAACTATGGCTACACCTTC. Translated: CASRGERGNYGYTF.

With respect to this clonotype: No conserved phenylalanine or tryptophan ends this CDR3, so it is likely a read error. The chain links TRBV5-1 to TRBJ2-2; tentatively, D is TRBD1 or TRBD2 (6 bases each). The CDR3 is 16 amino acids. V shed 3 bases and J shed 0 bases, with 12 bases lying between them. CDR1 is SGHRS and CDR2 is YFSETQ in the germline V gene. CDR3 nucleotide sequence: TGCGCCAGCAGCTCCGCGGGACATACGAACACCGGGGAGCTGTTTTCT. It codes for CASSSAGHTNTGELFS.

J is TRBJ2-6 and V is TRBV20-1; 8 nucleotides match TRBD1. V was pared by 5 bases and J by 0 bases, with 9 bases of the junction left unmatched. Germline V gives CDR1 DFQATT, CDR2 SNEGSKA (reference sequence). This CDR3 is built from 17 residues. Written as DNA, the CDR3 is TGCAGTGCTCCGCGGACAGGGCGGATCTCTGGGGCCAACGTCCTGACTTTC. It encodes CSAPRTGRISGANVLTF.

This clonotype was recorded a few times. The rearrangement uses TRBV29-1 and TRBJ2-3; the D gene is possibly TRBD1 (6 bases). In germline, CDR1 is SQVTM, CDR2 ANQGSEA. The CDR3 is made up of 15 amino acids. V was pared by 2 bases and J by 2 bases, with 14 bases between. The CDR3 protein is CSVEIGTLLTDTQYF. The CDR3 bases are TGCAGCGTTGAAATCGGGACACTACTCACAGATACGCAGTATTTT.

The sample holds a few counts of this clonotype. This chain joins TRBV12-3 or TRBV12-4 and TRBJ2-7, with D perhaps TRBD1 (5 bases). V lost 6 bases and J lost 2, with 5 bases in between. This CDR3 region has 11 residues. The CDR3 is CASRDTYEQYF. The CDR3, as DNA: TGTGCCAGCAGGGACACCTACGAGCAGTACTTC.

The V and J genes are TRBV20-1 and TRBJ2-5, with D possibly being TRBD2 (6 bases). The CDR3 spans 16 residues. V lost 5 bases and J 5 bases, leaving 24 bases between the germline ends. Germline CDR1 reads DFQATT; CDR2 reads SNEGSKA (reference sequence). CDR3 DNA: TGCAGTGCTGACCCGTATAGTGGCGGGAAGGGGGAGACCCAGTACTTC. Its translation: CSADPYSGGKGETQYF.

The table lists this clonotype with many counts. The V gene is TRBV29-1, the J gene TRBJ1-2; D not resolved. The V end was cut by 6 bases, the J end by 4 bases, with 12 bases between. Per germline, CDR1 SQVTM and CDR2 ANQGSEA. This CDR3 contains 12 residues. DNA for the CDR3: TGCAGCGTCCGCTGGAGCGTCTATGGCTACACCTTC. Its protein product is CSVRWSVYGYTF.

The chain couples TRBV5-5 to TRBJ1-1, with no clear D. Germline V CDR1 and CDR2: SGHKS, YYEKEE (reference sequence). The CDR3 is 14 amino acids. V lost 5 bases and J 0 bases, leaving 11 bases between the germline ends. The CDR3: CASRSPGLNTEAFF. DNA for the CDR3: TGTGCCAGCAGGTCCCCCGGATTGAACACTGAAGCTTTCTTT. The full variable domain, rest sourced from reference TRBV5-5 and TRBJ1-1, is DAGVTQSPTHLIKTRGQQVTLRCSPISGHKSVSWYQQVLGQGPQFIFQYYEKEERGRGNFPDRFSARQFPNYSSELNVNALLLGDSALYLCASRSPGLNTEAFFGQGTRLTVV.

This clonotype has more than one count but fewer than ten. CDR3 sequence (DNA): TGCAGCGCAGGGCTACTGAACACTGAAGCTTTCTTT. Its protein product is CSAGLLNTEAFF. The V call is TRBV29-1, the J call TRBJ1-1; the D gene is possibly TRBD1 (5 bases). The CDR3 has 12 amino acids. V lost 7 bases to trimming and J lost 0 bases, with 9 bases between them. In germline, CDR1 is SQVTM, CDR2 ANQGSEA.